This is a list of T cell receptor beta chains from one sample in a study of blood T cell repertoires in COVID-19. Libraries were prepared by immunoSEQ multiplex PCR; TCRdb keeps only in-frame clonotypes and omits some of them. The table includes approximately 390,000 clones, about 86% detected once. Sequencing input: PBMCs or T cells enriched from blood (not recorded which). These receptor sequences come from a woman aged 45 to 65 who had recovered from COVID-19. Both conserved end residues are part of each CDR3. D genes are given only for firm matches. Clone size is stated in some rows and not others, as once, few, many or a class when expanded.

v_call	j_call	clone_size	d_call	cdr3_aa	cdr3_nt
TRBV7-9	TRBJ1-1	.	.	CASSLRRANEAFF	TGTGCCAGCAGCTTAAGGAGGGCGAATGAAGCTTTCTTT
TRBV5-3	TRBJ2-3	.	.	CARSLAPGTPTDTQYF	TGTGCCAGAAGCTTGGCCCCAGGAACCCCGACAGATACGCAGTATTTT
TRBV19	TRBJ1-1	.	TRBD1	CASSITGGTGNTEAFF	TGTGCCAGTAGTATTACAGGAGGGACAGGGAACACTGAAGCTTTCTTT
TRBV5-5	TRBJ1-5	.	.	CASSLGSSGNQPQHF	TGTGCCAGCAGCTTGGGGTCATCAGGGAATCAGCCCCAGCATTTT
TRBV2	TRBJ1-1	.	.	CATGLTQNTEAFF	TGTGCCACCGGGTTGACCCAGAACACTGAAGCTTTCTTT
TRBV19	TRBJ1-5	.	TRBD1	CASKKEGQGAGQPQHF	TGTGCCAGCAAGAAGGAGGGACAGGGGGCTGGTCAGCCCCAGCATTTT
TRBV28	TRBJ1-2	.	.	CASSLRGGRYTF	TGTGCCAGCAGTTTGAGGGGGGGCCGCTACACCTTC
TRBV5-6	TRBJ2-3	.	.	CASSLQGSWADTQYF	TGTGCCAGCAGCCTACAGGGTTCTTGGGCAGATACGCAGTATTTT
TRBV30	TRBJ1-2	.	TRBD1	CAWSRPDRGRWGYGYTF	TGTGCCTGGAGTCGGCCGGACAGGGGGCGCTGGGGCTATGGCTACACCTTC
TRBV18	TRBJ1-2	.	.	CASSRMGLLDYGYTF	TGTGCCAGCTCCCGGATGGGACTCCTAGACTATGGCTACACCTTC
TRBV12-3/TRBV12-4	TRBJ1-5	.	.	CASSLEGRQPQHF	TGTGCCAGCAGTTTAGAGGGGCGGCAGCCCCAGCATTTT
TRBV30	TRBJ2-3	.	.	CAWGLRASLGSTDTQYF	TGTGCCTGGGGGCTTCGAGCGTCTCTGGGTAGCACAGATACGCAGTATTTT
TRBV5-1	TRBJ1-1	.	TRBD1	CASSQGTGTTEAFF	TGCGCCAGCAGCCAGGGGACAGGGACCACTGAAGCTTTCTTT
TRBV19	TRBJ1-6	once	.	CASRGDLSNSPLHF	TGTGCCAGTCGCGGGGACCTTTCGAATTCACCCCTCCACTTT
TRBV19	TRBJ1-3	once	.	CASSIRNTIYF	TGTGCCAGTAGTATCAGGAACACCATATATTTT
TRBV15	TRBJ2-1	.	TRBD2	CATSSDDSLAGGRYNEQFF	TGTGCCACCAGCAGTGACGATTCGCTAGCGGGGGGGCGATACAATGAGCAGTTCTTC
TRBV29-1	TRBJ1-1	.	.	CSVARVLNTEAFF	TGCAGCGTAGCCAGGGTCCTGAACACTGAAGCTTTCTTT
TRBV18	TRBJ1-1	.	.	CASSPPTGLNTEAFF	TGTGCCAGCTCACCACCGACGGGTTTGAACACTGAAGCTTTCTTT
TRBV13	TRBJ1-6	few	.	CASSLGGRGSPLHF	TGTGCCAGCAGCTTAGGGGGGCGCGGTTCACCCCTCCACTTT
TRBV28	TRBJ2-7	once	TRBD2	CASSGGGYEQYF	TGTGCCAGCAGTGGGGGGGGCTACGAGCAGTACTTC
TRBV7-2	TRBJ2-2	.	.	CASSFGSGELFF	TGTGCCAGCAGCTTTGGGAGCGGGGAGCTGTTTTTT
TRBV25-1	TRBJ1-2	.	TRBD1	CASSDPGTANYGYTF	TGTGCCAGCAGTGATCCCGGGACAGCTAACTATGGCTACACCTTC
TRBV6-5	TRBJ1-2	.	.	CASSLGLYGYTF	TGTGCCAGCTCCTTGGGACTCTATGGCTACACCTTC
TRBV7-3	TRBJ1-5	.	.	CASPGSNQPQHF	TGTGCCAGCCCCGGTAGCAATCAGCCCCAGCATTTT
TRBV18	TRBJ1-1	.	TRBD1	CASSLPGQGDEAFF	TGTGCCAGCTCACTTCCGGGACAGGGGGATGAAGCTTTCTTT
TRBV28	TRBJ1-2	.	.	CASSSTGWYGYTF	TGTGCCAGCAGTTCCACAGGGTGGTATGGCTACACCTTC
TRBV6-4	TRBJ1-1	.	.	CASRKTGLMNTEAFF	TGTGCCAGCAGGAAGACAGGCCTAATGAACACTGAAGCTTTCTTT
TRBV7-8	TRBJ2-6	.	TRBD2	CASSTLAHGANVLTF	TGTGCCAGCAGCACACTAGCGCACGGGGCCAACGTCCTGACTTTC
TRBV30	TRBJ1-2	.	TRBD1	CACHPTGAHYGYTF	TGTGCCTGTCACCCGACAGGGGCGCACTATGGCTACACCTTC
TRBV28	TRBJ2-1	.	.	CASSFLGLTEQFF	TGTGCCAGCAGTTTTTTGGGACTTACTGAGCAGTTCTTC
TRBV15	TRBJ2-1	.	TRBD1	CATSSDRGLYRNEQFF	TGTGCCACCAGCAGTGACAGGGGGCTTTACCGCAATGAGCAGTTCTTC
TRBV18	TRBJ1-3	.	.	CASSPILADGNTIYF	TGTGCCAGCTCACCAATTCTGGCGGATGGAAACACCATATATTTT
TRBV4-1	TRBJ2-3	once	.	CASSLERGTDTQYF	TGCGCCAGCAGCCTCGAACGGGGGACAGATACGCAGTATTTT
TRBV5-1	TRBJ1-1	.	TRBD1	CASSLTGGPEVFF	TGCGCCAGCAGCTTAACAGGGGGCCCTGAGGTTTTCTTT
TRBV9	TRBJ1-6	few	.	CASSVRRDNSPLHF	TGTGCCAGCAGCGTACGGCGGGATAATTCACCCCTCCACTTT
TRBV6-6	TRBJ2-7	once	TRBD1	CASSLPLGQAYEQYF	TGTGCCAGCAGCCTTCCCCTGGGACAGGCCTACGAGCAGTACTTC
TRBV14	TRBJ2-7	.	TRBD2	CASSWGLLYEQYF	TGTGCCAGCAGCTGGGGACTACTCTACGAGCAGTACTTC
TRBV28	TRBJ2-7	.	TRBD1	CASSWTGGLSYEQYF	TGTGCCAGCAGTTGGACAGGGGGTCTATCCTACGAGCAGTACTTC
TRBV13	TRBJ2-3	.	TRBD2	CASSHSGVLDTQYF	TGTGCCAGCAGCCATAGCGGGGTGCTAGATACGCAGTATTTT
TRBV5-1	TRBJ2-4	.	.	CASTPGELAKNIQYF	TGCGCCAGCACCCCCGGGGAGCTAGCCAAAAACATTCAGTACTTC
TRBV18	TRBJ1-2	.	TRBD1	CASSLQQSPKGQAYYGYTF	TGTGCCAGCTCCCTCCAGCAATCCCCCAAGGGACAGGCTTACTATGGCTACACCTTC
TRBV6-9	TRBJ1-1	few	TRBD1	CADKPGGPDTEAFF	TGTGCCGACAAACCAGGGGGCCCGGACACTGAAGCTTTCTTT
TRBV7-2	TRBJ2-5	.	TRBD2	CASSPAGRLGQETQYF	TGTGCCAGCAGCCCAGCGGGGAGGCTGGGTCAAGAGACCCAGTACTTC
TRBV7-9	TRBJ1-4	.	.	CASSPSRGATNEKLFF	TGTGCCAGCAGCCCTAGCCGGGGGGCAACTAATGAAAAACTGTTTTTT
TRBV5-1	TRBJ1-4	.	.	CASSLEWGGEKLFF	TGCGCCAGCAGCTTGGAGTGGGGCGGTGAAAAACTGTTTTTT
TRBV12-3/TRBV12-4	TRBJ1-1	.	.	CASTTGLNTEAFF	TGTGCCAGCACGACAGGATTAAACACTGAAGCTTTCTTT
TRBV9	TRBJ2-7	.	.	CASSPRWASYEQYF	TGTGCCAGCAGCCCCAGGTGGGCCTCCTACGAGCAGTACTTC
TRBV5-6	TRBJ2-1	.	.	CASSATLRTFNEQFF	TGTGCCAGCAGCGCGACCCTGAGGACTTTCAATGAGCAGTTCTTC
TRBV13	TRBJ1-5	few	.	CASSSTRGGKGNQPQHF	TGTGCCAGCAGCTCAACTAGGGGGGGGAAGGGCAATCAGCCCCAGCATTTT
TRBV5-1	TRBJ1-6	.	TRBD1	CASSATGGKSYNSPLHF	TGCGCCAGCAGTGCTACAGGGGGAAAAAGCTATAATTCACCCCTCCACTTT
TRBV15	TRBJ2-7	.	TRBD2	CATSRDRTSGGLQTF	TGTGCCACCAGCAGAGATCGGACTAGCGGGGGGCTCCAGACGTTC
TRBV12-3/TRBV12-4	TRBJ1-1	.	.	CASSRTQNTEAFF	TGTGCCAGCAGCCGAACACAGAACACTGAAGCTTTCTTT
TRBV6-4	TRBJ2-7	.	TRBD1	CASSDSKGQGFPQYF	TGTGCCAGCAGTGACTCGAAGGGACAGGGTTTTCCTCAGTACTTC
TRBV29-1	TRBJ1-3	once	TRBD1	CSAGQGFSGNTIYF	TGCAGCGCTGGACAGGGGTTTTCTGGAAACACCATATATTTT
TRBV5-6	TRBJ1-1	.	TRBD1	CASSRTGGITEAFF	TGTGCCAGCAGCCGGACAGGGGGAATCACTGAAGCTTTCTTT
TRBV11-2	TRBJ1-6	.	TRBD1	CASSNTGQVHNSPLHF	TGTGCCAGCAGCAATACGGGACAGGTCCATAATTCACCCCTCCACTTT
TRBV28	TRBJ2-7	.	.	CASSPSGIGYEQYF	TGTGCCAGCAGTCCGTCAGGGATCGGGTACGAGCAGTACTTC
TRBV24-1	TRBJ2-7	.	.	CATSDFIFPQCDYEQYF	TGTGCCACCAGTGATTTTATTTTCCCCCAATGCGACTACGAGCAGTACTTC
TRBV5-1	TRBJ2-3	once	TRBD1	CASSTRDRDTQYF	TGCGCCAGCAGCACGAGGGACAGAGATACGCAGTATTTT
TRBV19	TRBJ1-5	.	.	CASSTRGASNQPQHF	TGTGCCAGTAGCACACGGGGGGCGAGCAATCAGCCCCAGCATTTT